This T cell receptor beta chain stems from a study of post-analysis software for immune sequencing data. About the research overall: The courses of disease that were included comprised relapsing-remitting, secondary progressive and progressive-relapsing multiple sclerosis. Study results and limitations: In multiple sclerosis, normalized Chao1 diversity was significantly below that of controls. There were five or six TRBV segments more frequent in patients than controls, and TRBV5-6, TRBV5-1 and TRBV20-1 were among them.

CDR3 length: 15 residues. CDR1 is SGHTA, CDR2 FQGNSA, per germline. V gave up 2 bases and J gave up 3 bases; unmatched junction bases: 5. Comment on this clonotype: The antigen is undetermined.

The library was made from cDNA and included unique molecular identifiers. The yield from roughly 1 to 10 million T cells was roughly 500,000 cDNA molecules in total. TCRdb re-called the PCR reads with MiXCR, one entry per CDR3 protein. The sample holds about 770,000 distinct CDR3 sequences, 40% to 55% seen once. Sequenced material: blood. The origin of this receptor is a girl aged 10 to 17 with multiple sclerosis. This chain uses TRBV7-2 with TRBJ2-3, with 7 bases that match TRBD2. The CDR3 here is CASSLLAEGTDTQYF. The DNA of the CDR3 is TGTGCCAGCAGCTTACTAGCGGAAGGTACAGATACGCAGTATTTT.